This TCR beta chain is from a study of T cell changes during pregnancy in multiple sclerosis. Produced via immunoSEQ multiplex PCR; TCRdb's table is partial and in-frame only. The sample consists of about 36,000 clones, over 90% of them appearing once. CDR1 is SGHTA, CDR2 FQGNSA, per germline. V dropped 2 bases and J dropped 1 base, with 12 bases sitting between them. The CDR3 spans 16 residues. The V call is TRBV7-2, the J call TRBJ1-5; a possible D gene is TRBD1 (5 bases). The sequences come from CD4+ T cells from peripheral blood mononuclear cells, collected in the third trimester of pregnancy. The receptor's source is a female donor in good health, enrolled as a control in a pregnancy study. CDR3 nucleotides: TGTGCCAGCAGCTTACTCCGGGGGGGGAGCAATCAGCCCCAGCATTTT. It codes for CASSLLRGGSNQPQHF.